This T cell receptor (beta chain) was profiled in a study of beta chain features in type 1 diabetes. Study-level points and caveats: Shortening of TCRB CDR3s, moderate but significant, appeared in all four CD4+ subsets of Type 1 diabetes patients. Here, the possible influence of HLA type (on TCRB rearrangement) remained unresolved.

V dropped 2 bases and J dropped 4 bases, with 11 bases sitting between them. This CDR3 is built from 14 residues. Germline V CDR1 and CDR2: SEHNR, FQNEAQ (reference sequence). On this clone: What it recognizes is unknown.

As every portion of the isolated RNA was reverse transcribed, the sequencing read expressed TCRB transcripts. The protocol was immunoSEQ multiplex PCR, while the TCRdb copy is restricted to in-frame clones and leaves out a portion. The sample holds 20,000 to 25,000 clones; 50% to 70% are singletons and the top ten take approximately 0.39%. The rearrangement uses TRBV7-9 and TRBJ1-2; unclear D gene. The receptor's source is a man aged 18 to 30 with type 1 diabetes. Sequencing input: stem cell memory CD4+ T cells from blood. CDR3 in amino acids: CASSLMEGTYGYTF. The CDR3 DNA reads TGTGCCAGCAGCTTAATGGAGGGCACCTATGGCTACACCTTC.